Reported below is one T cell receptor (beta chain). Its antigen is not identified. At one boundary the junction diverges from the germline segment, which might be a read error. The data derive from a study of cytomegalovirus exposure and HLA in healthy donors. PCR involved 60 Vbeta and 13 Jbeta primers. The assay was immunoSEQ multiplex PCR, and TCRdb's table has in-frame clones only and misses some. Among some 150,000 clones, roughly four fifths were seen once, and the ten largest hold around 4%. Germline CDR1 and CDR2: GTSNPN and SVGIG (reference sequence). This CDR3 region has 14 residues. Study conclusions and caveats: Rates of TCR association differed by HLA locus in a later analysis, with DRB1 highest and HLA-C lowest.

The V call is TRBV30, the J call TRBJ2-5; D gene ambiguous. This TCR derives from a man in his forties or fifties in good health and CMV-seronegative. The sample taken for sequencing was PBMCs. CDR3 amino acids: CAWGVLRRRGTQYF. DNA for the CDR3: TGTGCCTGGGGTGTACTTAGGCGCCGAGGGACCCAGTACTTC.